Included here is one T cell receptor beta chain sequence, with context. CDR1 is LNHDA and CDR2 is SQIVND in the germline V gene (reference sequence). This CDR3 comprises 12 residues. V was clipped by 9 bases and J by 4 bases, with 13 bases between them. The data originate from a study of blood T cell repertoires in COVID-19. Study at large: The origin of the acute and convalescent COVID-19 samples was the United States, Italy and Spain. Sources were T cells, B-cell-depleted T cells, or PBMCs; the material itself was cDNA or gDNA.

Authors' data handling: Using reference gene primer amplification, nucleated cell counts were estimated. Profiled with immunoSEQ multiplex PCR; TCRdb holds only in-frame clones, not every one. V and J calls and clone size are copied from that table; D and trimming were computed from the DNA. The data contain roughly 100,000 clones, over 80% of them singletons. The chain has TRBV19 and TRBJ2-7; the D gene is possibly TRBD1 (7 bases). The clonotype was recovered from a man aged 45-60 years with active COVID-19. Sequences were obtained from peripheral blood. The CDR3 DNA is TGTGCCAGCTCGCCAGGGGGGTACGAGCAGTACTTC. Protein product: CASSPGGYEQYF. Filled out from reference TRBV19 and TRBJ2-7, the complete variable domain reads DGGITQSPKYLFRKEGQNVTLSCEQNLNHDAMYWYRQDPGQGLRLIYYSQIVNDFQKGDIAEGYSVSREKKESFPLTVTSAQKNPTAFYLCASSPGGYEQYFGPGTRLTVT.